What follows are 26 T cell receptor beta chains derived from one specimen sequenced in a study of T cells in tumors after PD-1 blockade (dated by TCRdb to between 2017 and 2020). The library was made by the immunoSEQ multiplex PCR assay. TCRdb retrieved this table from immuneACCESS and kept in-frame rearrangements only. Not all clones are present; in checked studies, unresolved V genes account for under half, and no reason is known for the remainder. The sample records about 5,000 clones, roughly 80% of which are singletons. The ten largest clones represent around 52% of the sample. This material consisted of PBMCs, taken after anti-PD-1 therapy. These TCRs come from a human donor with advanced basal cell or squamous cell carcinoma (not recorded which).

The chain joins TRBV3-1 (or the pseudogene TRBV3-2) to TRBJ2-2; unclear D gene. CDR1 is LGHDT, CDR2 YNNKEL, per germline (reference sequence). Trimming left V 3 bases short and J 6 bases short, with 17 bases between. The CDR3 runs 16 residues. DNA for the CDR3: TGTGCCAGCAGCCAGGCCTATAATGAGATGCCCGGGGAGCTGTTTTTT. Its protein is CASSQAYNEMPGELFF.

J is TRBJ1-6 and V is TRBV5-5; 7 nucleotides agree with TRBD1. J gave up 7 bases and V 0 bases, and 10 bases lay outside the gene matches. There are 17 residues in the CDR3. Germline values: CDR1 SGHKS, CDR2 YYEKEE (reference sequence). CDR3 DNA: TGTGCCAGCAGCTTGGCACGGGCACAGGGGAAGAATTCACCCCTCCACTTT. Translation gives CASSLARAQGKNSPLHF. Full variable domain (rest looked up from reference TRBV5-5 and TRBJ1-6): DAGVTQSPTHLIKTRGQQVTLRCSPISGHKSVSWYQQVLGQGPQFIFQYYEKEERGRGNFPDRFSARQFPNYSSELNVNALLLGDSALYLCASSLARAQGKNSPLHFGNGTRLTVT.

The rearrangement uses TRBV30 and TRBJ1-2; maybe TRBD1 (5 bases). The V gene lost 3 bases and the J gene lost 11 bases, with 13 bases spanning the gap. CDR1 is GTSNPN and CDR2 is SVGIG in the germline V gene (reference sequence). This CDR3 contains 11 residues. The CDR3 sequence: CAWRVGHSYTF. Written as DNA, the CDR3 is TGTGCCTGGAGAGTGGGGCATTCTTACACCTTC.

In this sample, this clone turned up a few times. The genes are TRBV10-3 and TRBJ2-2; 9 nucleotides align to TRBD2. The CDR3 is 13 amino acids. The trim removed 11 bases at V and 2 bases at J, leaving 3 bases unmatched. Germline V gene lookup returns CDR1 ENHRY and CDR2 SYGVKD. The CDR3 reads CAGGGANTGELFF. The DNA of the CDR3 is TGTGCCGGCGGGGGGGCCAACACCGGGGAGCTGTTTTTT.

The gene calls are TRBV6-5 and TRBJ2-7, with a weak D call TRBD1 (6 bases). CDR1 and CDR2 (germline): MNHEY, SVGAGI. There are 13 residues in the CDR3. V was cut by 5 bases and J by 1 base, with 9 bases left in between. The chain's CDR3 is CASSPGVSYEQYF. In nucleotides, the CDR3 is TGTGCCAGCAGTCCAGGGGTTTCCTACGAGCAGTACTTC.

This clone was counted between two and nine times. The gene calls are TRBV12-3 or TRBV12-4 and TRBJ2-1; no clear D. V dropped 5 bases and J dropped 7 bases, with 6 bases sitting between them. This CDR3 is built from 11 residues. The CDR3 spells CASSPQNEQFF. The DNA for the CDR3 is TGTGCCAGCAGTCCACAGAATGAGCAGTTCTTC.

The chain recombines TRBV9 with TRBJ2-7; 9 positions agree with TRBD1. The V gene's germline CDR1 is SGDLS and CDR2 YYNGEE. Trimming at V came to 0 bases and at J to 7 bases, leaving 8 bases not matched to a gene. The CDR3 contains 15 residues. The CDR3 nucleotides are TGTGCCAGCAGCGTAGACGGGACAGGGCAATGGGAGCAGTACTTC. The encoded protein is CASSVDGTGQWEQYF.

In nucleotides, the CDR3 is TGTGCCAGCAGCCTTGGACCTTATCTAGGTCCTGGGGCCAACGTCCTGACTTTC. Translating it yields CASSLGPYLGPGANVLTF. This chain links TRBV5-6 with TRBJ2-6; D call uncertain. This CDR3 contains 18 residues. Deletions cut 4 bases from V and 2 bases from J, with 19 bases between. The germline CDR1 and CDR2 sequences are SGHDT and YYEEEE. Complete variable domain (other parts from reference TRBV5-6 and TRBJ2-6): DAGVTQSPTHLIKTRGQQVTLRCSPKSGHDTVSWYQQALGQGPQFIFQYYEEEERQRGNFPDRFSGHQFPNYSSELNVNALLLGDSALYLCASSLGPYLGPGANVLTFGAGSRLTVL.

This chain joins TRBV12-5 and TRBJ1-4; D gene uncertain. The CDR3 spans 19 residues. Trimming pared 2 bases from V and 4 bases from J, leaving 23 bases between. Germline CDR1 reads LGHNT; CDR2 reads FRNRAP. CDR3 in amino acids: CASGLTSPSIRHSNEKLFF. Here the CDR3 DNA reads TGTGCTAGTGGTTTGACGTCTCCAAGTATTAGACACAGTAATGAAAAACTGTTTTTT. The full variable domain, completed using reference TRBV12-5 and TRBJ1-4, is DARVTQTPRHKVTEMGQEVTMRCQPILGHNTVFWYRQTMMQGLELLAYFRNRAPLDDSGMPKDRFSAEMPDATLATLKIQPSEPRDSAVYFCASGLTSPSIRHSNEKLFFGSGTQLSVL.

This rearrangement joins TRBV3-1 (or the pseudogene TRBV3-2) to TRBJ1-3, with D possibly TRBD1 on 5 matching bases. This CDR3 is built from 16 residues. The V gene's germline CDR1 is LGHDT and CDR2 YNNKEL (reference sequence). Between the trimmed V and J ends, which lost 3 bases and 1 base, there was a span of 13 bases. The DNA of the CDR3 is TGTGCCAGCAGCCAGAGGGACCTTCGGTCTGGAAACACCATATATTTT. Its translation: CASSQRDLRSGNTIYF.

The chain joins TRBV5-1 to TRBJ2-5, with TRBD1 matching over 7 bases. This CDR3 is 13 amino acids long. Trimming at V came to 4 bases and at J to 5 bases, leaving 5 bases not matched to a gene. Germline CDR1 reads SGHRS; CDR2 reads YFSETQ. This CDR3 is CASSTGVPETQYF. DNA for the CDR3: TGCGCCAGCAGCACAGGGGTTCCGGAGACCCAGTACTTC.

For the CDR3, the DNA is TGTGCCAGCAGACTTACAGGAACCACAGATACGCAGTATTTT. Translation: CASRLTGTTDTQYF. V and J are TRBV28 and TRBJ2-3; D is perhaps TRBD1 (5 bases). CDR3 length: 14 amino acids. Trimming shortened V by 6 bases and J by 2 bases, and 12 bases separated the two germline ends. Germline V gene sequence: CDR1 MDHEN, CDR2 SYDVKM.

The chain has TRBV6-5 and TRBJ1-1, with 12 bases lining up with TRBD1. Germline values: CDR1 MNHEY, CDR2 SVGAGI. The J segment lost 1 base and the V segment lost 6 bases, leaving 3 bases of the junction unmatched. CDR3 length: 15 residues. CDR3 in DNA: TGTGCCAGCAGGGGACAGGGGGCTGGGAACACTGAAGCTTTCTTT. This sequence encodes CASRGQGAGNTEAFF.

The gene calls are TRBV4-3 and TRBJ2-1; TRBD1 matches at 8 bases. Unmatched junction bases numbered 14, after V lost 0 bases and J lost 10 bases. CDR1 and CDR2 from the germline V gene are LGHNA and YSLEER. The CDR3 consists of 17 residues. CDR3 in DNA: TGCGCCAGCAGCCAAGACAGGGTCCAGGGGGCGACAAGCGAGCAGTTCTTC. Translating gives CASSQDRVQGATSEQFF.

This clone has only one observation. The chain carries TRBV20-1 and TRBJ2-1; no reliable D call. Germline CDR1 and CDR2: DFQATT and SNEGSKA (reference sequence). Deletions cut 3 bases from V and 8 bases from J, with 11 bases between. The CDR3 is made up of 12 amino acids. CDR3 nucleotide sequence: TGCAGTGCTAGTTGGATGGGCGATGAGCAGTTCTTC. Its translation is CSASWMGDEQFF.

This clone turned up a few times. The rearrangement uses TRBV10-1 and TRBJ2-7, with D hard to call. There are 13 residues in the CDR3. Trimming shortened V by 5 bases and J by 2 bases, and 10 bases separated the two germline ends. Germline assignment: CDR1 WNHNN and CDR2 SYGVQD (reference sequence). CDR3 loop: CASSLQPTYEQYF. CDR3 DNA: TGCGCCAGCAGTTTACAACCAACCTACGAGCAGTACTTC.

The chain links TRBV4-1 to TRBJ2-2; 8 positions agree with TRBD1. CDR1 MGHRA and CDR2 YSYEKL come from the germline V gene. The CDR3 covers 16 residues. With 2 bases clipped from V and 3 bases from J, the junction kept 5 bases outside the gene matches. CDR3 DNA sequence: TGCGCCAGCAGCCAAAAAAGGACAGGGTACACCGGGGAGCTGTTTTTT. Amino acids: CASSQKRTGYTGELFF.

The chain is built from TRBV25-1 and TRBJ1-4; D unclear. Per the germline V gene, CDR1 is MGHDK and CDR2 is SYGVNS. V was shortened by 2 bases and J by 0 bases, with 7 bases between the two germline ends. This CDR3 region has 15 residues. CDR3 loop: CASSENTATNEKLFF. In DNA form, the CDR3 reads TGTGCCAGCAGTGAAAACACCGCAACTAATGAAAAACTGTTTTTT.

The chain joins TRBV29-1 to TRBJ1-5; no firm D call. Per the germline V gene, CDR1 is SQVTM and CDR2 is ANQGSEA. CDR3 size: 13 residues. V lost 7 bases to trimming and J lost 4 bases, with 14 bases between them. CDR3: CSAKFLGNQPQHF. Written as DNA, the CDR3 is TGCAGCGCAAAATTTCTAGGGAATCAGCCCCAGCATTTT.

This chain links TRBV10-3 with TRBJ2-5; TRBD2 aligns across 10 bases. This CDR3 is 14 amino acids long. Trimming removed 0 bases from V and 7 bases from J; junction bases left unmatched: 2. CDR1 ENHRY and CDR2 SYGVKD come from the germline V gene. The DNA of the CDR3 is TGTGCCATCAGTGAGTCGTCTAGCGGGGGGACCCAGTACTTC. Translation: CAISESSSGGTQYF.

A note on this clone: Other DNA sequences from this sample encode an identical CDR3 as well. This sequence joins TRBV7-8 and TRBJ1-2; D remains ambiguous. The germline V gene encodes CDR1 SGHVS and CDR2 FQNEAQ. Trimming left V 1 base short and J 5 bases short, with 11 bases between. The CDR3 runs to 14 residues. DNA of the CDR3: TGTGCCAGCAGCTTAGGGACGGAGGAATATGGCTACACCTTC. It codes for CASSLGTEEYGYTF.

The rearrangement links TRBV5-1 to TRBJ2-7; perhaps TRBD1 as D (6 bases). The V end lost 4 bases, the J end lost 1 base, and 9 bases lay between the germline ends. Per the germline V gene, CDR1 is SGHRS and CDR2 is YFSETQ. CDR3 length: 13 amino acids. The CDR3 region is CASSGGQSYEQYF. CDR3 DNA sequence: TGCGCCAGCAGCGGGGGACAATCCTACGAGCAGTACTTC.

This clone has a handful of counts. The J gene is TRBJ1-1, the V gene TRBV6-5; 8 positions match TRBD1. From germline, CDR1 is MNHEY and CDR2 SVGAGI. CDR3 length: 14 residues. V shed 5 bases and J 5 bases; nucleotides not matched to a gene: 7. The chain's CDR3 is CASSRQGSSTEAFF. For the CDR3, the DNA is TGTGCCAGCAGTAGACAGGGGTCGAGTACTGAAGCTTTCTTT.

The chain is built from TRBV29-1 and TRBJ2-5, with D hard to call. Trimming removed 3 bases at V and 0 bases at J, with 8 bases between. The CDR3 has 13 amino acids. Germline CDR1 and CDR2: SQVTM and ANQGSEA. The chain's CDR3 is CSVDPQNQETQYF. The CDR3 region has the DNA TGCAGCGTTGACCCCCAAAACCAAGAGACCCAGTACTTC.

This clone appeared once. CDR3: CASRDRAITEAFF. Here the CDR3 DNA reads TGTGCCAGCAGGGACAGGGCTATCACTGAAGCTTTCTTT. The gene calls are TRBV6-5 and TRBJ1-1, with TRBD1 identical over 8 bases. The germline CDR1 and CDR2 sequences are MNHEY and SVGAGI. With V trimmed by 6 bases and J by 4 bases, 4 bases remained unmatched. CDR3 length: 13 residues.

This clone rates as medium-sized (0.01 to 0.1%). The chain recombines TRBV6-5 with TRBJ1-2; D not resolved. V dropped 6 bases and J dropped 2 bases, with 13 bases sitting between them. The CDR3 totals 14 residues. Germline loops: CDR1 MNHEY, CDR2 SVGAGI. CDR3 DNA sequence: TGTGCCAGCAGCGGGCGGAACAGCAACTATGGCTACACCTTC. Translated, it gives CASSGRNSNYGYTF.